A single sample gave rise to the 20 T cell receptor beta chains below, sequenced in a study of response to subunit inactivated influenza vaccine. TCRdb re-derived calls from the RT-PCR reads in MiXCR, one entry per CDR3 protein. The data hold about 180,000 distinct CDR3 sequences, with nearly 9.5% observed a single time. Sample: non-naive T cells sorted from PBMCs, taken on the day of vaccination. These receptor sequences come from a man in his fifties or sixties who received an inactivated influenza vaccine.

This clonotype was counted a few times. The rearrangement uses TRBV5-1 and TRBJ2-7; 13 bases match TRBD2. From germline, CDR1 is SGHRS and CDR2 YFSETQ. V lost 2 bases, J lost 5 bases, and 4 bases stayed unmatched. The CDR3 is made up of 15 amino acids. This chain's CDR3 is CASSFGGTSGNEQYF. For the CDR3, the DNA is TGCGCCAGCAGCTTTGGGGGGACTAGCGGGAACGAGCAGTACTTC.

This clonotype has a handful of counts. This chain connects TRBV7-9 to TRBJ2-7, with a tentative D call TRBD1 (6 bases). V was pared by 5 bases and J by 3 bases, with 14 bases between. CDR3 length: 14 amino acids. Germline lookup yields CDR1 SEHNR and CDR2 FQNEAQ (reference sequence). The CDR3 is CASSPTGRYYEQYF. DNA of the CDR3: TGTGCCAGCAGCCCAACAGGGCGTTACTACGAGCAGTACTTC.

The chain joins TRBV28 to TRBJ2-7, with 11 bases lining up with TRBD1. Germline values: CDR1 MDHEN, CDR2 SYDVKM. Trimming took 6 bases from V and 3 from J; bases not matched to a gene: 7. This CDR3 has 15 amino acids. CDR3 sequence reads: CASRSQGTGGYEQYF. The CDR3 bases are TGTGCCAGCAGATCGCAAGGGACAGGGGGCTACGAGCAGTACTTC.

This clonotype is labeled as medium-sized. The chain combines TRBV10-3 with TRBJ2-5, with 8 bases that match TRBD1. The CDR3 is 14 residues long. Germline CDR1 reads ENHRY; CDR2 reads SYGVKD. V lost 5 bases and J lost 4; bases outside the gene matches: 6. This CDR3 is CAISRAGGGETQYF. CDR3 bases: TGTGCCATCAGTCGGGCAGGGGGCGGAGAGACCCAGTACTTC.

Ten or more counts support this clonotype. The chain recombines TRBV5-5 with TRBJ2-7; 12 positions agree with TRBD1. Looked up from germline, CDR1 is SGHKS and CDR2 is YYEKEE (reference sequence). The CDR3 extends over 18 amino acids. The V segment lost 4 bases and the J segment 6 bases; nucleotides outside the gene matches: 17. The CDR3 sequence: CASSPFGGQGAPSREQYF. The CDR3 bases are TGTGCCAGCAGCCCATTCGGGGGACAGGGGGCGCCTTCCCGCGAGCAGTACTTC.

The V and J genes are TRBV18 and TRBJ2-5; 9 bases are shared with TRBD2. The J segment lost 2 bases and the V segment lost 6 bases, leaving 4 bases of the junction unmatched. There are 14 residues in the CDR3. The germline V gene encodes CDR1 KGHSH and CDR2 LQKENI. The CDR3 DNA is TGTGCCAGCTCGAGACTAGCGGTACAAGAGACCCAGTACTTC. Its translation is CASSRLAVQETQYF.

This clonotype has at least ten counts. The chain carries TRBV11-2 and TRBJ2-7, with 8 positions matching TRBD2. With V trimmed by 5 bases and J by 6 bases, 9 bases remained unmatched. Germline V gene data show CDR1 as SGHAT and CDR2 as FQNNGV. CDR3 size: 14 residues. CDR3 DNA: TGTGCCAGCAGCGTAGCGGGGAATCGTCGCGAGCAGTACTTC. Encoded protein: CASSVAGNRREQYF.

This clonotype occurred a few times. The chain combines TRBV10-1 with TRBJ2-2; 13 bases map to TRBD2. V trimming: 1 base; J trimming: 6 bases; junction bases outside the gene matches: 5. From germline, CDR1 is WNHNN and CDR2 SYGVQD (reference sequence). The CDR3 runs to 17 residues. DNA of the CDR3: TGCGCCAGCAGTGAGTTGGGACTAGCGGGGTTCCCCGGGGAGCTGTTTTTT. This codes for CASSELGLAGFPGELFF.

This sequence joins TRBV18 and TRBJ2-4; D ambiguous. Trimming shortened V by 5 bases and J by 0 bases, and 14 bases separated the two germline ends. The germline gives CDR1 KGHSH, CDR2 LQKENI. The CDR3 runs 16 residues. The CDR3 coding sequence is TGTGCCAGCTCAATTGCGACACCTCAAGCCAAAAACATTCAGTACTTC. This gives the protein CASSIATPQAKNIQYF.

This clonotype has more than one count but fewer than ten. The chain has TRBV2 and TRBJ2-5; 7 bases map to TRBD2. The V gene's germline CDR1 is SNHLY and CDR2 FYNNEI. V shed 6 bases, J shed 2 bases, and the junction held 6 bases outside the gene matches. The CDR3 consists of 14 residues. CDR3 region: CASRVTSVQETQYF. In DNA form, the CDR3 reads TGTGCCAGCAGGGTAACTAGCGTGCAAGAGACCCAGTACTTC.

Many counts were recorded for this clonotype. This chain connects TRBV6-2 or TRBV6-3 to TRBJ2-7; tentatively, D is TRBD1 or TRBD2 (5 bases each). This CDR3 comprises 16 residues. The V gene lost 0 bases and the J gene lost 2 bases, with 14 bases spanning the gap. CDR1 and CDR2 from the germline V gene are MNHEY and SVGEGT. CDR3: CASSYSPGSAAYEQYF. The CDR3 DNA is TGTGCCAGCAGTTACTCGCCAGGGAGTGCAGCCTACGAGCAGTACTTC.

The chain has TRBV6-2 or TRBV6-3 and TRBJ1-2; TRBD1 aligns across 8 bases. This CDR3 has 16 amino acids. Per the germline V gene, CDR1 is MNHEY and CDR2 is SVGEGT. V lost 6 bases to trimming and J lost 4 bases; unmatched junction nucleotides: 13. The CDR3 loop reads CASRTAQTGDGYGYTF. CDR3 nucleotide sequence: TGTGCCAGCAGAACGGCCCAGACAGGGGATGGCTATGGCTACACCTTC.

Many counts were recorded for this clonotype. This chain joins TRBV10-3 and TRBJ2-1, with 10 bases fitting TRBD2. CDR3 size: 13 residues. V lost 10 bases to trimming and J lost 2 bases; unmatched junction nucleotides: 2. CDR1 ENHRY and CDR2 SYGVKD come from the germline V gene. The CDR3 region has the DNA TGTGCCACAAGCGGGAGGGCCTACAATGAGCAGTTCTTC. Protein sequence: CATSGRAYNEQFF.

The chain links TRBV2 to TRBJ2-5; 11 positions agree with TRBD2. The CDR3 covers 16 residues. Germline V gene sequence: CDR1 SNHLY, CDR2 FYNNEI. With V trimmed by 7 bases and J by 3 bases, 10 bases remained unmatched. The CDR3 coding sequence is TGTGCCAGCAACGAAAGGACTAGCGGGTCCGAAGAGACCCAGTACTTC. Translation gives CASNERTSGSEETQYF.

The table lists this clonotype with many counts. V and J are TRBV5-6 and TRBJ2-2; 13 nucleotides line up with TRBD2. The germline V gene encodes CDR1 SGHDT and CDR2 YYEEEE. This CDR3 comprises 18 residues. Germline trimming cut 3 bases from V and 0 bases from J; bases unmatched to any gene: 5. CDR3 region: CASSSTSGGTPNTGELFF. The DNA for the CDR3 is TGTGCCAGCAGCTCGACTAGCGGGGGGACCCCGAACACCGGGGAGCTGTTTTTT.

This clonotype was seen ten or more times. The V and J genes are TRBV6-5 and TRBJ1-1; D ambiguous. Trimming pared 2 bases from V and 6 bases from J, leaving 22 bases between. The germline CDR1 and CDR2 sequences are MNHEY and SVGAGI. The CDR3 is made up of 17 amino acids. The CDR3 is CASSYGIGRTKSPEAFF. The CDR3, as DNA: TGTGCCAGCAGTTACGGGATTGGGCGGACGAAGAGCCCTGAAGCTTTCTTT.

CDR3 in DNA: TGTGCCTCACATGAGACTAGCGGGACCTACGAGCAGTACTTC. Encoded protein: CASHETSGTYEQYF. This chain uses TRBV5-6 with TRBJ2-7; TRBD2 matches at 11 bases. V was clipped by 10 bases and J by 2 bases; unmatched bases: 8. This CDR3 spans 14 amino acids. Germline lookup yields CDR1 SGHDT and CDR2 YYEEEE.

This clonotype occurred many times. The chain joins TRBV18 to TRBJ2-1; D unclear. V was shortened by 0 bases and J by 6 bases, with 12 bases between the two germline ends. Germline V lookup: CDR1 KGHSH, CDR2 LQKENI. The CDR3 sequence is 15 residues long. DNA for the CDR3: TGTGCCAGCTCACCACCGGCTCTAATGAGCAATGAGCAGTTCTTC. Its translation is CASSPPALMSNEQFF.

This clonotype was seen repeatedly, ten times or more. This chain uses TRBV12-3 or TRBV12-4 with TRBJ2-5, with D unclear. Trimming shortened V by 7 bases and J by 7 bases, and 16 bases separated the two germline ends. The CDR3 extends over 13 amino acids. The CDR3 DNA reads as TGTGCCAGCACCTCAGCCCTTAAAGGGACCCAGTACTTC. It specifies CASTSALKGTQYF.

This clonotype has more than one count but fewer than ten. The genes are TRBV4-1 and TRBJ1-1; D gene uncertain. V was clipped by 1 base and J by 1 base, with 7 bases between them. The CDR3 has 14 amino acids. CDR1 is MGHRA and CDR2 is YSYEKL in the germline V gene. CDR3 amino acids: CASSQVSGNTEAFF. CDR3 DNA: TGCGCCAGCAGCCAAGTATCAGGGAACACTGAAGCTTTCTTT.